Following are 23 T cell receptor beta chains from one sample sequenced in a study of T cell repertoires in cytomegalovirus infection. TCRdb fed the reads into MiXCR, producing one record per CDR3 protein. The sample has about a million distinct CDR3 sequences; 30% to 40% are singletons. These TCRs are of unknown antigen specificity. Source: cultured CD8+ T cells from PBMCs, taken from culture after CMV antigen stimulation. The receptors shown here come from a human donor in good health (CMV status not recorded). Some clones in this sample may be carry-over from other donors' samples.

CDR3 protein: CASSLSRGDSGYEQYF. CDR3 sequence (DNA): TGTGCCAGCAGTTTATCGCGAGGGGACAGTGGCTACGAGCAGTACTTC. The V gene is TRBV27, the J gene TRBJ2-7; 7 bases are shared with TRBD1. This CDR3 has 16 amino acids. V dropped 0 bases and J dropped 3; count of bases not matched to a gene: 8. Germline lookup yields CDR1 MNHEY and CDR2 SMNVEV (reference sequence).

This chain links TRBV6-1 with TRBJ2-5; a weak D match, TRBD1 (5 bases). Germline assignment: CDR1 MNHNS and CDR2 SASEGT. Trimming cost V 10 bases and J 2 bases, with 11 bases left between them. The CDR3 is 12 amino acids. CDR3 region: CAIRTRQETQYF. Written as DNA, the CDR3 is TGTGCCATTCGGACAAGACAAGAGACCCAGTACTTC.

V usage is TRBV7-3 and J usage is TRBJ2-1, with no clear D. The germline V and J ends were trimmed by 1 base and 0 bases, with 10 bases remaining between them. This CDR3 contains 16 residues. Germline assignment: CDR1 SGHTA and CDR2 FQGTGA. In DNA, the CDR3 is TGTGCCAGCAGCTTAATCAGTTTTAGCTCCTACAATGAGCAGTTCTTC. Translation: CASSLISFSSYNEQFF.

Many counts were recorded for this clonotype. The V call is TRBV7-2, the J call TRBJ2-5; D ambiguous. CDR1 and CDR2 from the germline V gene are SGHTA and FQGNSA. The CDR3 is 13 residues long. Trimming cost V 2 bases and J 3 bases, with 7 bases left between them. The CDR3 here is CASSLFPEETQYF. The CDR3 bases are TGTGCCAGCAGCTTATTCCCCGAAGAGACCCAGTACTTC.

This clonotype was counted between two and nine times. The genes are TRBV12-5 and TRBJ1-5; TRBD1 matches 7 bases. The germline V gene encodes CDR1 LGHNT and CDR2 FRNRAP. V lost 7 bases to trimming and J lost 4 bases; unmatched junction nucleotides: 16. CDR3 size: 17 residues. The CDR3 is CASALGDPDRENQPQHF. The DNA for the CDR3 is TGTGCTAGTGCCCTCGGGGACCCCGACAGGGAAAATCAGCCCCAGCATTTT.

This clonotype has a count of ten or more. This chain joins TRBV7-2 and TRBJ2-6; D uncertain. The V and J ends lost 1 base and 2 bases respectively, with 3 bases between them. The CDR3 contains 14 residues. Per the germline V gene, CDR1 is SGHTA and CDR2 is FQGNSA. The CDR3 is CASSLDPGANVLTF. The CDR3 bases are TGTGCCAGCAGCTTAGATCCTGGGGCCAACGTCCTGACTTTC.

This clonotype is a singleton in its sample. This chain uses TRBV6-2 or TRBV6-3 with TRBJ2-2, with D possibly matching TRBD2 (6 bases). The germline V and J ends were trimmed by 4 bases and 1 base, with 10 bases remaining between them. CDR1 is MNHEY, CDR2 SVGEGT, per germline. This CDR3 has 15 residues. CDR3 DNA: TGTGCCAGCAGTTTTTGGGGAGGGAACACCGGGGAGCTGTTTTTT. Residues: CASSFWGGNTGELFF.

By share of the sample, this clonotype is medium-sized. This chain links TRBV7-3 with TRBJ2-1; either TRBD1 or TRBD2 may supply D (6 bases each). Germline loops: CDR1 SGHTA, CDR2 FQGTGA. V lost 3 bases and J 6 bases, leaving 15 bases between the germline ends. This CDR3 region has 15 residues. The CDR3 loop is CASSLKGGRPNEQFF. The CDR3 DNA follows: TGTGCCAGCAGCTTGAAGGGGGGTAGGCCCAATGAGCAGTTCTTC. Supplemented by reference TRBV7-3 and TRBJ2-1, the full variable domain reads GAGVSQTPSNKVTEKGKYVELRCDPISGHTALYWYRQSLGQGPEFLIYFQGTGAADDSGLPNDRFFAVRPEGSVSTLKIQRTERGDSAVYLCASSLKGGRPNEQFFGPGTRLTVL.

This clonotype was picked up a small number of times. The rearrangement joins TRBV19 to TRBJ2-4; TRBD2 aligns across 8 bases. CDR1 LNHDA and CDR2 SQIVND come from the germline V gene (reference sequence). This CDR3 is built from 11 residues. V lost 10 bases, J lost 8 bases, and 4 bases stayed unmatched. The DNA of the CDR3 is TGTGCCACCAGCGGGGGTGACATTCAGTACTTC. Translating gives CATSGGDIQYF.

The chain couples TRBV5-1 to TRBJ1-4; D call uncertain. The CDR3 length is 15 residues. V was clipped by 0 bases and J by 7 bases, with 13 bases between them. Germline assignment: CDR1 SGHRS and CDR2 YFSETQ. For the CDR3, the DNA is TGCGCCAGCAGCTTGGGAAGACTTTATCCTGAAAAACTGTTTTTT. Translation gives CASSLGRLYPEKLFF.

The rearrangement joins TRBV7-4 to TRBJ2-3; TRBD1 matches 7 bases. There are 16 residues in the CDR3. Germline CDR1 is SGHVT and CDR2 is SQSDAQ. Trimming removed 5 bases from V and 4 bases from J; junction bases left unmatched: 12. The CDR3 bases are TGTGCCAGCAGCCCCCCCCGGGACAGAAGGGCAGATACGCAGTATTTT. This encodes CASSPPRDRRADTQYF. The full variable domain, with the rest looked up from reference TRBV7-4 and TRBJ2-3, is GAGVSQSPRYKVAKRGRDVALRCDSISGHVTLYWYRQTLGQGSEVLTYSQSDAQRDKSGRPSGRFSAERPERSVSTLKIQRTEQGDSAVYLCASSPPRDRRADTQYFGPGTRLTVL.

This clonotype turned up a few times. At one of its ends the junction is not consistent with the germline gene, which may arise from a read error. The CDR3 protein is CASSLLGAGAGDF. The DNA of the CDR3 is TGTGCCAGCAGCCTTCTTGGGGCGGGGGCCGGGGATTTT. The gene calls are TRBV12-3 or TRBV12-4 and TRBJ2-3; D possibly corresponds to TRBD2 (7 bases). The CDR3 loop spans 13 amino acids.

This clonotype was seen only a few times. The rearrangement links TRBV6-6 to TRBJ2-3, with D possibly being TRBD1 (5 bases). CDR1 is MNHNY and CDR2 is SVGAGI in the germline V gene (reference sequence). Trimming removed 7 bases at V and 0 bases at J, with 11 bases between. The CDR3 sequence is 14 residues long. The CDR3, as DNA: TGTGCCAGCAAAGACAGCTTTAGCACAGATACGCAGTATTTT. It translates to CASKDSFSTDTQYF.

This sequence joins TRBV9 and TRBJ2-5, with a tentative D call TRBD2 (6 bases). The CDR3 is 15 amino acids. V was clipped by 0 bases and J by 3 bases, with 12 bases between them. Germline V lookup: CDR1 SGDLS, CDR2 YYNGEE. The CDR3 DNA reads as TGTGCCAGCAGCGTAGGGGACTCGGATAAAGAGACCCAGTACTTC. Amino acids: CASSVGDSDKETQYF.

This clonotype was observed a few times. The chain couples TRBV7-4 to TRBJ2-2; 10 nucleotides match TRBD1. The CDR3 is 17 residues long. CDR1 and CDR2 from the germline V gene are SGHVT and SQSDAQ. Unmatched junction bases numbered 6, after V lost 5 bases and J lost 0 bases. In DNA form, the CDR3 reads TGTGCCAGCAGCGCAGGGGACAGGGGCACGAACACCGGGGAGCTGTTTTTT. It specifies CASSAGDRGTNTGELFF.

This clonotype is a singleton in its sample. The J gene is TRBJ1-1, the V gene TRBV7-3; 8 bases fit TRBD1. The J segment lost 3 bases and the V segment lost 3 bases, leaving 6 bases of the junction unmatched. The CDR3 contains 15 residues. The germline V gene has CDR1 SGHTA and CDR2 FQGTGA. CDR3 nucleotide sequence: TGTGCCAGCAGCTTGGAAGGACAGGGATACACTGAAGCTTTCTTT. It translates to CASSLEGQGYTEAFF.

The CDR3 region is CASSSGTGVKNIQYF. CDR3 bases: TGTGCCAGCAGTTCCGGGACAGGGGTCAAAAACATTCAGTACTTC. The rearrangement joins TRBV11-2 to TRBJ2-4; 10 bases align to TRBD1. With V trimmed by 6 bases and J by 3 bases, 5 bases remained unmatched. Germline lookup yields CDR1 SGHAT and CDR2 FQNNGV. This CDR3 has 15 amino acids.

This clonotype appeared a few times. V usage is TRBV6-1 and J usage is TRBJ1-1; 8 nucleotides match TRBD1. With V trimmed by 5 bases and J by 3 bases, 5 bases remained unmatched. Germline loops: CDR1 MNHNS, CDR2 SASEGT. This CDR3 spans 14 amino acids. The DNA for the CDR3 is TGTGCCAGCAGTTTGGCAGGGGGCCACACTGAAGCTTTCTTT. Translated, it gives CASSLAGGHTEAFF.

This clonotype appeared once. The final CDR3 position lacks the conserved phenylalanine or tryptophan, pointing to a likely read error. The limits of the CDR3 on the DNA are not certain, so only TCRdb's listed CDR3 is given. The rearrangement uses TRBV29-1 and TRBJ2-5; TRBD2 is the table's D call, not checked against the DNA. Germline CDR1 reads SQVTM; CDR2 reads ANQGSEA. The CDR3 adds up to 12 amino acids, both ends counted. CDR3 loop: CSAPSGLGVLSL.

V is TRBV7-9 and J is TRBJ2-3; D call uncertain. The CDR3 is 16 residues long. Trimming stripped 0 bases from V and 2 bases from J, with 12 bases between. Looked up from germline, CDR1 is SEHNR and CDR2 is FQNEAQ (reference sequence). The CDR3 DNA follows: TGTGCCAGCAGCTTAGCGACGGGCAGTGCCACAGATACGCAGTATTTT. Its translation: CASSLATGSATDTQYF.

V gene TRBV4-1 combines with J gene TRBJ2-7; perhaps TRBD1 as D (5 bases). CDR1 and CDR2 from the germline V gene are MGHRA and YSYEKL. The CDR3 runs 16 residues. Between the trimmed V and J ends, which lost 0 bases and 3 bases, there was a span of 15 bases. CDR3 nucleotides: TGCGCCAGCAGCCAAGATCCGGACATGTCGAACTACGAGCAGTACTTC. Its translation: CASSQDPDMSNYEQYF.

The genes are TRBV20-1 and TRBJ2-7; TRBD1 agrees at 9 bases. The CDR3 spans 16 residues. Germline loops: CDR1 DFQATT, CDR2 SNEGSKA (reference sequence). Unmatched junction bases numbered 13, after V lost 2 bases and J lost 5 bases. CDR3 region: CSARPQGAQDLHEQYV. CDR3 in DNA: TGCAGTGCTAGACCACAGGGGGCGCAAGATCTCCACGAGCAGTACGTC.

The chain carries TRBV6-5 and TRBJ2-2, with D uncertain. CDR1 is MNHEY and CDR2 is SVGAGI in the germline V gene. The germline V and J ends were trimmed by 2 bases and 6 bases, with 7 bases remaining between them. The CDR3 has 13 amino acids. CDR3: CASSYQDPGELFF. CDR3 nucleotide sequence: TGTGCCAGCAGTTACCAGGACCCCGGGGAGCTGTTTTTT.